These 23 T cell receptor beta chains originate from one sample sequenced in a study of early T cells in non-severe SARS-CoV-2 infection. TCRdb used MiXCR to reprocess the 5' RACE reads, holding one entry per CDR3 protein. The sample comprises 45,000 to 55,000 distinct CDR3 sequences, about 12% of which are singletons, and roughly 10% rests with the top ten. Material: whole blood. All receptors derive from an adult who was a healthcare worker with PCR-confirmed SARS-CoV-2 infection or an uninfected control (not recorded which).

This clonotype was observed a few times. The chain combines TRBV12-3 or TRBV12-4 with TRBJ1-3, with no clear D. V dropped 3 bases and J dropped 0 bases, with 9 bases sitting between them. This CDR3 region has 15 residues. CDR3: CASSFKRYSGNTIYF. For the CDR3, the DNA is TGTGCCAGCAGTTTTAAGCGATACTCTGGAAACACCATATATTTT.

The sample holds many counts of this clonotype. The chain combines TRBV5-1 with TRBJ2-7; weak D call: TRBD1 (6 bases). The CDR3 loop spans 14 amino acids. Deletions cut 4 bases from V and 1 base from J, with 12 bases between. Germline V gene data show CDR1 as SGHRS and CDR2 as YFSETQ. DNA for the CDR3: TGCGCCAGCAGCCGGGACACGCCTTCCTACGAGCAGTACTTC. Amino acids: CASSRDTPSYEQYF.

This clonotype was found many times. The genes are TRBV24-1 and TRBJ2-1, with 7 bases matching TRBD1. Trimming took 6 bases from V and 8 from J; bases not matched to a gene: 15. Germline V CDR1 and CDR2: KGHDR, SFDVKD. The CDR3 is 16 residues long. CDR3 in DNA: TGTGCCACCAGTACCTCCAAGACAGGGTCTTACGATGAGCAGTTCTTC. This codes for CATSTSKTGSYDEQFF.

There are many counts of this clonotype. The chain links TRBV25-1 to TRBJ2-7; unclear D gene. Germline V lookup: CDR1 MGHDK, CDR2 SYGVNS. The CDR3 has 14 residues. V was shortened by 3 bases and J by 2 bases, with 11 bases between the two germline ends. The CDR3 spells CASSERLRPYEQYF. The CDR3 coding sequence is TGTGCCAGCAGTGAGCGCCTCCGACCCTACGAGCAGTACTTC.

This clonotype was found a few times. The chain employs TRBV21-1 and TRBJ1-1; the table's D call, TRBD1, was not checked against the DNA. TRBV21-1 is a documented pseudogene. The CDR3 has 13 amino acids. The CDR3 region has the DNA TGTGCCAGCAGCAGCAGGGGAGTTAGTGAAGCTTTCTTT. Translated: CASSSRGVSEAFF.

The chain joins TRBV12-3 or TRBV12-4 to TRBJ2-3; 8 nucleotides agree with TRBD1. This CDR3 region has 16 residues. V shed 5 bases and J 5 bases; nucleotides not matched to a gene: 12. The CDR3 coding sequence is TGTGCCAGCAGTCGAGGACGGACAGGGAGAGGAGATACGCAGTATTTT. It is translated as CASSRGRTGRGDTQYF.

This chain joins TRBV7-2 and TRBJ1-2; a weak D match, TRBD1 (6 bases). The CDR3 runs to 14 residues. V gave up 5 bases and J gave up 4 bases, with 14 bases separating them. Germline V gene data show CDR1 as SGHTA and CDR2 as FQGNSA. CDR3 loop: CASSPGPGVYGYTF. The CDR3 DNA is TGTGCCAGCAGCCCTGGACCAGGGGTCTATGGCTACACCTTC.

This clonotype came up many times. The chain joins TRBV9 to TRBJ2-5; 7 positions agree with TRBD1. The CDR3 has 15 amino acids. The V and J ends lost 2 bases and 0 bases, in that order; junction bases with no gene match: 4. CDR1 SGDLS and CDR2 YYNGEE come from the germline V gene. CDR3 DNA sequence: TGTGCCAGCAGCGTCGACGACAGGGACCAAGAGACCCAGTACTTC. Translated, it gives CASSVDDRDQETQYF.

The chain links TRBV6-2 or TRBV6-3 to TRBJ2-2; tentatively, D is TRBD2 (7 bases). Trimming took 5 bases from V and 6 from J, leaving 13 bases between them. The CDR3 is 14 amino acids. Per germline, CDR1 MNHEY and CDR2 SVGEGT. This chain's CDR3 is CASSPTGGPGELFF. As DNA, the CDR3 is TGTGCCAGCAGTCCGACCGGGGGGCCCGGGGAGCTGTTTTTT.

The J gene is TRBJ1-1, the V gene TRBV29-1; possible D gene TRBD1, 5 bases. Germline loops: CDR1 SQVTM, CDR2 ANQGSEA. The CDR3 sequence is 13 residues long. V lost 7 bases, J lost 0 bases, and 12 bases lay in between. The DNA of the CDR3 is TGCAGCGCCCGACAGTTCATGAACACTGAAGCTTTCTTT. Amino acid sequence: CSARQFMNTEAFF.

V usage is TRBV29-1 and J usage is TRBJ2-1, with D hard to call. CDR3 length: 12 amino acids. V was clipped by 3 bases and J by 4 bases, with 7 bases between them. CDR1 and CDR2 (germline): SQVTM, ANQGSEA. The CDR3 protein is CSVEADYNEQFF. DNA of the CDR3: TGCAGCGTTGAGGCGGATTACAATGAGCAGTTCTTC.

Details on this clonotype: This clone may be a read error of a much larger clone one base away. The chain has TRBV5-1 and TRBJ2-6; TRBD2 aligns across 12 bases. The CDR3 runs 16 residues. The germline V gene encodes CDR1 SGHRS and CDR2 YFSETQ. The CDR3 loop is CASTGLAGSEANVLTF. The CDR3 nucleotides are TGCGCCAGCACCGGACTAGCGGGGTCTGAGGCCAACGTCCTGACTTTC.

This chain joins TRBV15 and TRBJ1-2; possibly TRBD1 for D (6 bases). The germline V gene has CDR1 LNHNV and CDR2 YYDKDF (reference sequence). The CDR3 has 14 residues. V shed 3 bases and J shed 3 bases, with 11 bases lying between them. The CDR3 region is CATSRIQGHYGYTF. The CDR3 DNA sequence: TGTGCCACCAGCAGGATACAGGGTCACTATGGCTACACCTTC. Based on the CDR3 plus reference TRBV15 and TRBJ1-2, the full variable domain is DAMVIQNPRYQVTQFGKPVTLSCSQTLNHNVMYWYQQKSSQAPKLLFHYYDKDFNNEADTPDNFQSRRPNTSFCFLDIRSPGLGDTAMYLCATSRIQGHYGYTFGSGTRLTVV.

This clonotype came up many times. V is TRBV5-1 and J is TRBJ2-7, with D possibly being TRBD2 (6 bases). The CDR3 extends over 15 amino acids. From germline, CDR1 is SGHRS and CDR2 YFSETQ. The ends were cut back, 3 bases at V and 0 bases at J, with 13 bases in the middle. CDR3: CASSWGLPSSYEQYF. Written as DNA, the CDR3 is TGCGCCAGCAGCTGGGGACTCCCGAGCTCCTACGAGCAGTACTTC.

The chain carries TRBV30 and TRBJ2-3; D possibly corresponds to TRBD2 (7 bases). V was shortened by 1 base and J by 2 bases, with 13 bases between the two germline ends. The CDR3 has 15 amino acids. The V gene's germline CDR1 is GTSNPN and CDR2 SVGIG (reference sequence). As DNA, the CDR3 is TGTGCCTGGAGTGGGACAGCGGGGATCACAGATACGCAGTATTTT. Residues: CAWSGTAGITDTQYF.

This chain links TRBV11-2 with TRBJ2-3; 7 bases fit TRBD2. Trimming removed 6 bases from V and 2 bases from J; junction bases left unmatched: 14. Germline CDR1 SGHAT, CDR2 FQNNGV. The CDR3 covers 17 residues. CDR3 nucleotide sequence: TGTGCCAGCAGTTTGAGGTCTAGCGGAGAAAACACAGATACGCAGTATTTT. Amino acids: CASSLRSSGENTDTQYF.

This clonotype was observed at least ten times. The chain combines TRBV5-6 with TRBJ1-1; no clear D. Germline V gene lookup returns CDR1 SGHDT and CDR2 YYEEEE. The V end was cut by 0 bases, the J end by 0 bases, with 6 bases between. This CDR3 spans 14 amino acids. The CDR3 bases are TGTGCCAGCAGCTTGGGTGGGGTGAACACTGAAGCTTTCTTT. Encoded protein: CASSLGGVNTEAFF.

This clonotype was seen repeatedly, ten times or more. Here the CDR3 reads CATSAQGRSYNEQFF. The CDR3 DNA follows: TGTGCCACCAGCGCCCAGGGGAGATCCTACAATGAGCAGTTCTTC. This chain uses TRBV15 with TRBJ2-1; possible D gene TRBD1, 6 bases. Germline CDR1 LNHNV, CDR2 YYDKDF (reference sequence). The length of the CDR3 is 15 residues. Trimming removed 5 bases at V and 1 base at J, with 12 bases between.

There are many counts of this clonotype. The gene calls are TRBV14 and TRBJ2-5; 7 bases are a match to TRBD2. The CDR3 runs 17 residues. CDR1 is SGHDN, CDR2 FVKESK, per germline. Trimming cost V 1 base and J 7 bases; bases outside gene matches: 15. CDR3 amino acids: CASSQVSGGTIFGTQYF. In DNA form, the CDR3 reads TGTGCCAGCAGCCAAGTCAGTGGCGGGACTATTTTTGGGACCCAGTACTTC. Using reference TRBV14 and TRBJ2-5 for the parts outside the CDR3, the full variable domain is EAGVTQFPSHSVIEKGQTVTLRCDPISGHDNLYWYRRVMGKEIKFLLHFVKESKQDESGMPNNRFLAERTGGTYSTLKVQPAELEDSGVYFCASSQVSGGTIFGTQYFGPGTRLLVL.

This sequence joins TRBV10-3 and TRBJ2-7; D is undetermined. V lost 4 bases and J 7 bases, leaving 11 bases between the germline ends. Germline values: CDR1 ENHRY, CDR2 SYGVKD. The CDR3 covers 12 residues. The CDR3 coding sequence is TGTGCCATCAGTGCTCTAACCCAGGAGCAGTACTTC. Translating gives CAISALTQEQYF.

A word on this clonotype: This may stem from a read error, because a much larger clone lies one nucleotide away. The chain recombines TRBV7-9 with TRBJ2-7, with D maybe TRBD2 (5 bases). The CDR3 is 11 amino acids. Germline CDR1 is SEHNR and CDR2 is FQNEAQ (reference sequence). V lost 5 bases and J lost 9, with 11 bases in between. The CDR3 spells CASSRESVQYF. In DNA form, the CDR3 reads TGTGCCAGCAGCAGGGAGTCCGTGCAGTACTTC.

Here the CDR3 DNA reads TGTGCCAGCAGCCAAAGGGGACAGGGATCTGGCTACACCTTC. Amino acids: CASSQRGQGSGYTF. This chain uses TRBV7-6 with TRBJ1-2, with 9 bases fitting TRBD1. CDR1 is SGHVS, CDR2 FNYEAQ, per germline. CDR3 length: 14 amino acids. V was clipped by 5 bases and J by 7 bases; unmatched bases: 8.

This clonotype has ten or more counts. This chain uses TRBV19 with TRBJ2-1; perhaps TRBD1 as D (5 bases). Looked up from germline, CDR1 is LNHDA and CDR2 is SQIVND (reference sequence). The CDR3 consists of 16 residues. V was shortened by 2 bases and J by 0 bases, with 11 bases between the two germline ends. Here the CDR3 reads CASSIRGLSSYNEQFF. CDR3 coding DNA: TGTGCCAGTAGTATAAGGGGTCTAAGCTCCTACAATGAGCAGTTCTTC.